This entry lists 13 T cell receptor beta chains sequenced from one sample in a study of CD8+ T cells in alopecia areata. Extraction and reverse transcription of RNA yielded cDNA as the sequencing template. Sequencing was performed with immunoSEQ multiplex PCR; in TCRdb, only in-frame clones are kept and a portion is missing. The sample has about 180,000 clones; 59% are singletons. The source was CD4+ T cells sorted from blood, collected at week 0. All receptors come from a human donor with alopecia areata.

This clone came up a few times. The chain is built from TRBV7-2 and TRBJ2-3, with D uncertain. V was pared by 2 bases and J by 0 bases, with 6 bases between. Looked up from germline, CDR1 is SGHTA and CDR2 is FQGNSA. The CDR3 spans 14 residues. CDR3 in amino acids: CASSLKASTDTQYF. As DNA, the CDR3 is TGTGCCAGCAGCTTAAAGGCCAGCACAGATACGCAGTATTTT.

The chain employs TRBV5-1 and TRBJ1-5, with a possible D match to TRBD1 (6 bases). The V gene lost 3 bases and the J gene lost 7 bases, with 20 bases spanning the gap. This CDR3 is built from 16 residues. Germline-derived CDR1 and CDR2 are SGHRS and YFSETQ. Written as DNA, the CDR3 is TGCGCCAGCAGCTGGGGGGCCAGAACGGGAGAGCAGCCCCAGCATTTT. This encodes CASSWGARTGEQPQHF.

V is TRBV6-5 and J is TRBJ1-3, with D hard to call. V lost 0 bases and J 1 base, leaving 7 bases between the germline ends. This CDR3 comprises 15 residues. Germline loops: CDR1 MNHEY, CDR2 SVGAGI. CDR3 DNA: TGTGCCAGCAGTTACTCACCCGGGTCTGGAAACACCATATATTTT. Translation gives CASSYSPGSGNTIYF.

This clone was picked up one time. The chain employs TRBV9 and TRBJ1-6; D ambiguous. With 1 base removed from V and 8 bases from J, the gap between germline ends came to 10 bases. The CDR3 sequence is 14 residues long. Germline CDR1 SGDLS, CDR2 YYNGEE. CDR3 region: CASSVRAGDSPLHF. In DNA form, the CDR3 reads TGTGCCAGCAGCGTAAGGGCAGGCGATTCACCCCTCCACTTT.

DNA for the CDR3: TGCGCCAGCAGCTGGGGACAGGTACAAGAGACCCAGTACTTC. This gives the protein CASSWGQVQETQYF. This chain links TRBV5-1 with TRBJ2-5; TRBD1 matches 8 bases. Looked up from germline, CDR1 is SGHRS and CDR2 is YFSETQ. The CDR3 spans 14 residues. V trimming: 3 bases; J trimming: 2 bases; junction bases outside the gene matches: 3.

The CDR3 loop is CASSQPRDRRQETQYF. The DNA of the CDR3 is TGCGCCAGCAGCCAGCCGAGGGACAGGCGACAAGAGACCCAGTACTTC. The V gene is TRBV4-1, the J gene TRBJ2-5; 8 bases map to TRBD1. V was clipped by 3 bases and J by 2 bases; unmatched bases: 8. The CDR3 length is 16 residues. CDR1 is MGHRA, CDR2 YSYEKL, per germline.

V gene TRBV2 combines with J gene TRBJ1-5, with 7 bases that match TRBD1. The CDR3 is made up of 13 amino acids. CDR1 and CDR2 (germline): SNHLY, FYNNEI. Trimming at V came to 7 bases and at J to 6 bases, leaving 6 bases not matched to a gene. Here the CDR3 DNA reads TGTGCCAGCACCCAGGGGGTTGCTCAGCCCCAGCATTTT. Its protein is CASTQGVAQPQHF.

This CDR3 reads CASSLETQLTDTQYF. The CDR3 DNA follows: TGTGCCAGCAGCTTGGAGACCCAGCTCACAGATACGCAGTATTTT. This chain links TRBV5-6 with TRBJ2-3; no clear D. V lost 0 bases, J lost 2 bases, and 10 bases lay in between. The CDR3 covers 15 residues. Germline V gene sequence: CDR1 SGHDT, CDR2 YYEEEE.

This clone has only a few counts. Here the CDR3 reads CASRTHQAYEQYF. The CDR3 nucleotides are TGTGCCAGCCGGACACACCAGGCCTACGAGCAGTACTTC. This chain connects TRBV27 to TRBJ2-7; D possibly corresponds to TRBD1 (5 bases). CDR3 length: 13 amino acids. Per the germline V gene, CDR1 is MNHEY and CDR2 is SMNVEV (reference sequence). With 8 bases removed from V and 2 bases from J, the gap between germline ends came to 13 bases.

The V and J genes are TRBV4-2 and TRBJ1-6; D perhaps matches TRBD1 (6 bases). CDR1 LGHNA and CDR2 YNFKEQ come from the germline V gene. The CDR3 is made up of 15 amino acids. With 0 bases removed from V and 10 bases from J, the gap between germline ends came to 13 bases. The chain's CDR3 is CASSQDRFGGSPLHF. The CDR3 DNA reads as TGTGCCAGCAGCCAAGATCGATTTGGGGGCTCACCCCTCCACTTT.

This clone was found a few times. The V and J genes are TRBV2 and TRBJ1-3, with D possibly being TRBD1 (6 bases). Trimming took 7 bases from V and 2 from J, leaving 15 bases between them. Germline lookup yields CDR1 SNHLY and CDR2 FYNNEI. The CDR3 sequence is 15 residues long. CDR3 loop: CASTIGQQPGNTIYF. In DNA form, the CDR3 reads TGTGCCAGCACGATAGGACAGCAGCCTGGAAACACCATATATTTT.

A word on this clone: The same CDR3 arises from other DNA sequences in this sample as well. V usage is TRBV7-9 and J usage is TRBJ2-3; no clear D. Germline loops: CDR1 SEHNR, CDR2 FQNEAQ (reference sequence). The CDR3 is 13 amino acids. V lost 0 bases and J 2 bases, leaving 3 bases between the germline ends. In DNA form, the CDR3 reads TGTGCCAGCAGCTTAGCGTCCACAGATACGCAGTATTTT. The encoded protein is CASSLASTDTQYF. Supplemented by reference TRBV7-9 and TRBJ2-3, the full variable domain reads DTGVSQNPRHKITKRGQNVTFRCDPISEHNRLYWYRQTLGQGPEFLTYFQNEAQLEKSRLLSDRFSAERPKGSFSTLEIQRTEQGDSAMYLCASSLASTDTQYFGPGTRLTVL.

The chain couples TRBV30 to TRBJ2-1; D is tentatively TRBD1 or TRBD2 (6 bases each). The germline gives CDR1 GTSNPN, CDR2 SVGIG (reference sequence). This CDR3 has 15 amino acids. Trimming pared 2 bases from V and 2 bases from J, leaving 13 bases between. The CDR3 sequence is CAWSSGGGPYNEQFF. The CDR3 bases are TGTGCCTGGAGTTCCGGGGGCGGCCCCTACAATGAGCAGTTCTTC.